This TCR beta chain was observed in a study of blood T cell repertoires in COVID-19 (dated by TCRdb to the early 2020s). General notes on the study: The collaborator samples originated in the United States, Italy and Spain and spanned the acute and convalescent phases of COVID-19. Deeply sampled blood TCRbeta repertoires from subjects exposed to, actively infected with, or recovered from COVID-19 were included in the dataset. HLA class I and class II types, where available, came from metadata supplied by the sample provider rather than from assay-based typing. The repertoires were made available in a free public database intended to serve as a resource for research on the immune response to SARS-CoV-2. Sample metadata almost always included a de-identified subject ID, COVID-19 status, age in years and sex. Samples were obtained from the ongoing ImmuneRACE study (first 160 participants) and from 1,000 to 1,500 subjects provided by 6 global collaborators. The material from the prospective study consisted of cDNA or gDNA derived from T cells, B-cell-depleted T cells, or PBMCs.

Collaborating institutions collected whole blood in K2EDTA tubes following their own protocols. Collaborator samples were shipped for TCRbeta analysis as frozen whole blood, isolated PBMCs, or DNA extracted from either sample type. The immunoSEQ Assay, a bias-controlled multiplex PCR, was used to amplify TCRbeta CDR3 regions from genomic DNA. The original pipeline was this. The number of nucleated cells in each sample was estimated by amplification of reference gene primers within the assay. To quantify the absolute abundance of each unique TCRbeta CDR3 rearrangement, sequence reads were collapsed and filtered. For each sample, productive Simpson clonality was calculated by taking the square root of Simpson's diversity index across productive rearrangements. In its TCRdb copy, this immuneACCESS table keeps in-frame sequences only and misses some clones. Where compared with another copy, unresolved V genes explain less than half of these, and the others have no known cause. V, J and clone size were drawn from that table, and D and trimming were deduced from the DNA. The sample table lists about 150,000 clones, roughly 74% of them with a count of one. Approximately 14% of the sample is held by the ten biggest clonotypes.

At the junction V is shortened by 4 bases and J by 4 bases, with 20 bases in between. Inclusive of the bounding cysteine and phenylalanine, the CDR3 is 17 residues long. Just CDR3 DNA is preserved here, 51 bases in frame from base 1. The germline V gene sets CDR1 to MNHNS and CDR2 to SASEGT. To note about this clone: This clone's antigen is unknown. The record has no base qualities; no much larger clone is one base away.

General findings and caveats noted by the study authors: The quantity of clinical and demographic metadata differed by source and by participant and was supplied without curation.

The sequence was obtained from a woman older than 75 with acute or convalescent COVID-19. The chain uses TRBV6-1 and TRBJ1-3; perhaps TRBD1 is the D gene, with 5 bases matching. The source material was peripheral blood. The DNA is TGTGCCAGCAGTGTAACGGACACTTCCCAGTGGGGAAACACCATATATTTT. The resulting protein is CASSVTDTSQWGNTIYF.